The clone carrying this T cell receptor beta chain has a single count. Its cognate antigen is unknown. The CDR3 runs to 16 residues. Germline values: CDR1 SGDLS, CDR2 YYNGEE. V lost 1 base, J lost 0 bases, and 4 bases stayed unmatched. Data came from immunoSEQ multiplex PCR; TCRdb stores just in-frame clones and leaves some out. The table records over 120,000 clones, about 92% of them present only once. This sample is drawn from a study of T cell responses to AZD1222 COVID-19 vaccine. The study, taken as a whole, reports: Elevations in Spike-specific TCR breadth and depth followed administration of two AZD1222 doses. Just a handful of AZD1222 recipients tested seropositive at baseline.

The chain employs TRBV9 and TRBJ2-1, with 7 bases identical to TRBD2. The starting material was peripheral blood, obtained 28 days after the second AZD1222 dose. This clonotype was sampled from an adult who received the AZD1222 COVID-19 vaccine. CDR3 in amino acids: CASSVFAGASYNEQFF. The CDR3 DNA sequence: TGTGCCAGCAGCGTATTCGCGGGAGCCTCCTACAATGAGCAGTTCTTC.